This T cell receptor (beta chain) was profiled in a study of CD8+ T cells in alopecia areata. Looking at the study overall: For the treated group, dosing was oral tofacitinib at 5 to 10 mg twice daily. Affected scalp percentage gauged treated patients' severity.

Reverse transcription of extracted RNA yielded cDNA, which provided the sequencing template. Using immunoSEQ multiplex PCR, the repertoire was profiled, and TCRdb retains in-frame clones only, with some absent. Of some 4,800 clones listed, 80% to 95% are singletons. Specified treatment: oral pan-JAK inhibitor, 5-10 mg twice daily. Specimens obtained from alopecia areata patients comprised lesional scalp punch biopsies and peripheral blood. Concerning this clone: Its antigen remains unknown.

Regarding the study as a whole: Administration of tofacitinib significantly diminished scalp clonality and expanded CD8+ clones within the top 100. Scalp and blood retained many expanded lesional clones during tofacitinib.

The receptor comes from a human donor with alopecia areata. The specimen was skin, collected at week 4, from a patient treated with tofacitinib.

In DNA, the CDR3 is TGTGCCAGCTCCGATACCTACGAGCAGTACTTC. This gives the protein CASSDTYEQYF. The rearrangement joins TRBV18 to TRBJ2-7; D is uncertain. The CDR3 spans 11 residues. Looked up from germline, CDR1 is KGHSH and CDR2 is LQKENI. The V and J ends lost 6 bases and 2 bases respectively, with 5 bases between them. The variable domain in full, completed from reference TRBV18 and TRBJ2-7, reads NAGVMQNPRHLVRRRGQEARLRCSPMKGHSHVYWYRQLPEEGLKFMVYLQKENIIDESGMPKERFSAEFPKEGPSILRIQQVVRGDSAAYFCASSDTYEQYFGPGTRLTVT.